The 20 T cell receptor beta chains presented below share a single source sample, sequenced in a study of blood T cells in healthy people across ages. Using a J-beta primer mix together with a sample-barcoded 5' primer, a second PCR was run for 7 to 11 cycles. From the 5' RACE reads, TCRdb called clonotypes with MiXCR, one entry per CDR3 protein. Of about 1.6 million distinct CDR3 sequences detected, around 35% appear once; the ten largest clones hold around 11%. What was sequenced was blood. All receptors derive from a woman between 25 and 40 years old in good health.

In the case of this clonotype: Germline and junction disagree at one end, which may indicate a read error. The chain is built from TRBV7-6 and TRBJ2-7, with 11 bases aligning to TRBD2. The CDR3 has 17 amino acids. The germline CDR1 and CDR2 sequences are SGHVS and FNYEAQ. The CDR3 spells CAGSSRWTSGQTYEQYF. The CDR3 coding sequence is TGTGCCGGCAGCTCTCGTTGGACTAGCGGGCAAACCTACGAGCAGTACTTC.

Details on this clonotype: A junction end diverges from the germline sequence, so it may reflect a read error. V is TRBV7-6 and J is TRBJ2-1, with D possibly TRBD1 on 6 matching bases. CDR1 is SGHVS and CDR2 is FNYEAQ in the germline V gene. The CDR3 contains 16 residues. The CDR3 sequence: CASGLLLQGAYNEQFF. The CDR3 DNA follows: TGTGCCAGCGGCTTATTGTTACAGGGCGCTTACAATGAGCAGTTCTTC.

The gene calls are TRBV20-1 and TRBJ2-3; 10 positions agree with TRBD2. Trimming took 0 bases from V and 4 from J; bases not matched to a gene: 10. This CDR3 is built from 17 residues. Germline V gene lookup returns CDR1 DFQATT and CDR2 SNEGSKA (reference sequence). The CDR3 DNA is TGCAGTGCTAGAGATCCAGCGGGGGGGCCAGTTTCAGATACGCAGTATTTT. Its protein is CSARDPAGGPVSDTQYF.

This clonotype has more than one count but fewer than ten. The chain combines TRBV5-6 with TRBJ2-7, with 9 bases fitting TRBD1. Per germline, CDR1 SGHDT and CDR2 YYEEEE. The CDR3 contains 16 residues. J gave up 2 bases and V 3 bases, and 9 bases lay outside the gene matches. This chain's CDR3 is CASSSTGGSLTYEQYF. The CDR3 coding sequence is TGTGCCAGCAGCTCTACAGGGGGCTCTTTAACCTACGAGCAGTACTTC.

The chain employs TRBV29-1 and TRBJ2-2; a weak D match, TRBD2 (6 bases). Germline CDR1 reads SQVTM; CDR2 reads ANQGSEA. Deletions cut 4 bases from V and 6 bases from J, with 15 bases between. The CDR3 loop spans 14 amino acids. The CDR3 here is CSVAGGNSAGELFF. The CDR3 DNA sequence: TGCAGCGTTGCTGGGGGGAATAGCGCCGGGGAGCTGTTTTTT.

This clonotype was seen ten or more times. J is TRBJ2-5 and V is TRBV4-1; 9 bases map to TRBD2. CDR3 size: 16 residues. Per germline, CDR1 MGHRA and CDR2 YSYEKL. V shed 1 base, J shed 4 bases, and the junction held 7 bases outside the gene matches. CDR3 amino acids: CASSQGEGLAGETQYF. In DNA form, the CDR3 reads TGCGCCAGCAGCCAAGGGGAGGGACTAGCAGGAGAGACCCAGTACTTC.

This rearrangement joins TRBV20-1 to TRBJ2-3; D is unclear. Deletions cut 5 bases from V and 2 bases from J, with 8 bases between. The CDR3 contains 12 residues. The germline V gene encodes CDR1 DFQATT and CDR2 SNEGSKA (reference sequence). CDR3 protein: CSAGHFTDTQYF. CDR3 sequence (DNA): TGCAGTGCTGGCCACTTCACAGATACGCAGTATTTT.

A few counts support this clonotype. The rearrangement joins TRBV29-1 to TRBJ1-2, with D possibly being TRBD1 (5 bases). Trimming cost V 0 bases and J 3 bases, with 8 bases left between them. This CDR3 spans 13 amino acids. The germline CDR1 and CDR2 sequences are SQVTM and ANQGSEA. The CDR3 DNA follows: TGCAGCGTTGAAGACGGGGGAGACTATGGCTACACCTTC. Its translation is CSVEDGGDYGYTF.

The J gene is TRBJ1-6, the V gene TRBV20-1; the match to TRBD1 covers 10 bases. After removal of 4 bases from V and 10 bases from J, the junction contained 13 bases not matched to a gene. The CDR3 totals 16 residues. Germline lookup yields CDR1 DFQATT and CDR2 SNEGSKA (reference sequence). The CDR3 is CSAKPPTGGYASPLHF. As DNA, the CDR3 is TGCAGTGCTAAACCACCGACAGGGGGCTATGCCTCACCCCTCCACTTT.

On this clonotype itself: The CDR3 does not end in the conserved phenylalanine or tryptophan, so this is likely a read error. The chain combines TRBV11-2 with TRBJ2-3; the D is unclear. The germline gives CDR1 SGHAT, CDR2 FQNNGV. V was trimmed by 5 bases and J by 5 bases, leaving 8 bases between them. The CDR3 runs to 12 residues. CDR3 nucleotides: TGTGCCAGCAGCCCATCCGTAGATACGCAGTATTTG. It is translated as CASSPSVDTQYL.

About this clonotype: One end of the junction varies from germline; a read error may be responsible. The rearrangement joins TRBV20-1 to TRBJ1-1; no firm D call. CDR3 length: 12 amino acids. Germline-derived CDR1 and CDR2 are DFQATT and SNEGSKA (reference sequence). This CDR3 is CSATPERTEAFF. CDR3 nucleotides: TGTAGTGCTACCCCAGAACGCACTGAAGCTTTCTTT.

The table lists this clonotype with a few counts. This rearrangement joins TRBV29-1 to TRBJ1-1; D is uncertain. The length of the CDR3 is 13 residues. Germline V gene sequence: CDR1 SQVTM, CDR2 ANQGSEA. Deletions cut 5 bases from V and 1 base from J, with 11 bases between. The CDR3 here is CSVSRRSNTEAFF. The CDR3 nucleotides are TGCAGCGTTAGCCGCCGATCGAACACTGAAGCTTTCTTT.

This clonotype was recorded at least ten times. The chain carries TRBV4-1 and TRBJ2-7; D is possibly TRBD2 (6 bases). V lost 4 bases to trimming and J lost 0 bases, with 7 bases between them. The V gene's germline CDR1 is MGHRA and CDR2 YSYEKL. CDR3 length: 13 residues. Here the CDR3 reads CASSRDFSYEQYF. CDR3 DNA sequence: TGCGCCAGCAGCCGGGACTTCTCCTACGAGCAGTACTTC.

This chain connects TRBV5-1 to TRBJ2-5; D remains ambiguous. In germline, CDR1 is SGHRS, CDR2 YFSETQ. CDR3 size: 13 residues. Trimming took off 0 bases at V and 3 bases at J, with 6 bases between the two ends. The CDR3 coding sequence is TGCGCCAGCAGCTTGGTTACAGAAGAGACCCAGTACTTC. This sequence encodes CASSLVTEETQYF.

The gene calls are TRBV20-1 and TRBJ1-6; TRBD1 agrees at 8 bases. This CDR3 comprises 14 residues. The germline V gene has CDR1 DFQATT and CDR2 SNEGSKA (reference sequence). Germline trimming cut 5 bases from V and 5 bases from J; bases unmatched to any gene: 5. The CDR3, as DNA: TGCAGTGCTTACCGGGACAGGCATAATTCACCCCTCCACTTT. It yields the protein CSAYRDRHNSPLHF.

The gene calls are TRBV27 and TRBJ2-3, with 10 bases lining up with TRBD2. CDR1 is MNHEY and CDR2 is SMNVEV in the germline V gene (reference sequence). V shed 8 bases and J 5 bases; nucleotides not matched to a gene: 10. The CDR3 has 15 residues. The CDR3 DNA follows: TGTGCCAGCTCCGAGCGGGAGGGCCAAGGAGATACGCAGTATTTT. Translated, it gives CASSEREGQGDTQYF.

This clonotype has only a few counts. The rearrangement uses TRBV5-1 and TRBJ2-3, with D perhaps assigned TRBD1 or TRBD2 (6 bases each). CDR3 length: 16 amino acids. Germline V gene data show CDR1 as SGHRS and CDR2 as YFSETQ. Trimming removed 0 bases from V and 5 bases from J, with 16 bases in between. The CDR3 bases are TGCGCCAGCAGCTTGGTATTGGGGGGCCGGGGAGATACGCAGTATTTT. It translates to CASSLVLGGRGDTQYF.

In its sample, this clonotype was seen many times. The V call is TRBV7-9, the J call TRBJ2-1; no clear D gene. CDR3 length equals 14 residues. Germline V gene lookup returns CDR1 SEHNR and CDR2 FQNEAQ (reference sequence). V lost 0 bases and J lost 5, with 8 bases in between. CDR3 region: CASSLASYDNEQFF. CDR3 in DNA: TGTGCCAGCAGCTTAGCGTCTTACGACAATGAGCAGTTCTTC.

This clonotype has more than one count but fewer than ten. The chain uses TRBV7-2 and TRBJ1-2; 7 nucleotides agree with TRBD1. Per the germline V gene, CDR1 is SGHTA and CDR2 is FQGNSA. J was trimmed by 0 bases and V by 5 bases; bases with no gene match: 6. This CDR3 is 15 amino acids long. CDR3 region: CASSPRQGSNYGYTF. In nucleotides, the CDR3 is TGTGCCAGCAGCCCCAGACAGGGATCTAACTATGGCTACACCTTC.

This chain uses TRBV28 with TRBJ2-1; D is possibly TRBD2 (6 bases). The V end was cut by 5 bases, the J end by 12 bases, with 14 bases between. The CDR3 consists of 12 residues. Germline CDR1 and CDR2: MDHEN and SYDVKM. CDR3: CASSRDSWGQFF. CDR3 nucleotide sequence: TGTGCCAGCAGTAGGGACTCCTGGGGGCAGTTCTTC.